This T cell receptor (beta chain) originates from a study of regulatory T cells in long-lasting Graves disease. Study-level findings and limits: The researchers studied only peripheral blood, not thyroid tissue. TCR diversity in persistent Graves' patients was below that of newly diagnosed ones. Those with persistent disease had in common more public clonotypes (more than 2,500) than new patients (roughly 1,000).

iRepertoire HTBI primers and Arm-PCR of CDR3 regions built TCR beta libraries. Using its own MiXCR run on the multiplex PCR reads, TCRdb lists one record per CDR3 protein. Here the sample spans about 420,000 distinct CDR3 sequences, around 20% being singletons. Indicated time point: persistent/refractory GD, antithyroid drugs over 5 years with positive TRAb. PBMC RNA was the source of the TCR library. This clonotype was recorded many times. The antigen remains unidentified. The CDR3 runs to 15 residues. V lost 3 bases, J lost 4 bases, and 6 bases stayed unmatched. From germline, CDR1 is MDHEN and CDR2 SYDVKM.

This specimen was peripheral blood mononuclear cells (PBMCs), taken when the disease was refractory, from a patient treated with antithyroid drugs. The chain joins TRBV28 to TRBJ2-7, with 10 bases lining up with TRBD1. The origin of this receptor is a female donor with Graves disease. CDR3 sequence (DNA): TGTGCCAGCAGTTTTCGGGACAGGGGACTGTACGAGCAGTACTTC. This encodes CASSFRDRGLYEQYF.